The 8 T cell receptor beta chains presented below share a single source sample, sequenced in a study of lymphopenia after photon versus proton radiotherapy. The repertoire was sequenced with immunoSEQ multiplex PCR; TCRdb's copy has only in-frame clones and lacks some. The table lists approximately 20,000 clones, about 90% of them singletons. The sequences come from peripheral blood, collected from a patient treated with proton-based radiotherapy. These TCRs come from a woman in her 70s with pancreatic cancer. Some clones in this sample may be carry-over from other donors' samples.

The chain links TRBV30 to TRBJ1-4; the D is unclear. V was clipped by 2 bases and J by 2 bases, with 6 bases between them. The CDR3 runs 13 residues. Germline V gives CDR1 GTSNPN, CDR2 SVGIG (reference sequence). The CDR3 loop reads CAWSKNTNEKLFF. CDR3 sequence (DNA): TGTGCCTGGAGTAAGAACACTAATGAAAAACTGTTTTTT.

The gene calls are TRBV18 and TRBJ2-1, with D possibly matching TRBD2 (6 bases). Trimming cost V 3 bases and J 0 bases, with 12 bases left between them. The germline V gene encodes CDR1 KGHSH and CDR2 LQKENI. This CDR3 contains 16 residues. CDR3 sequence: CASSPDGRSSYNEQFF. The CDR3 DNA reads as TGTGCCAGCTCACCGGACGGGAGATCCTCCTACAATGAGCAGTTCTTC.

This chain joins TRBV5-1 and TRBJ2-5; TRBD1 matches 8 bases. The J segment lost 1 base and the V segment lost 2 bases, leaving 7 bases of the junction unmatched. CDR1 and CDR2 from the germline V gene are SGHRS and YFSETQ. The CDR3 consists of 16 residues. In DNA form, the CDR3 reads TGCGCCAGCAGCTTCAACAGGGGGTCCACCCAAGAGACCCAGTACTTC. This translates into CASSFNRGSTQETQYF.

V usage is TRBV7-2 and J usage is TRBJ2-4; the D gene is possibly TRBD2 (6 bases). This CDR3 is built from 15 residues. The V end was cut by 1 base, the J end by 4 bases, with 11 bases between. Germline V gene lookup returns CDR1 SGHTA and CDR2 FQGNSA. CDR3 loop: CASSLGGGTKNIQYF. CDR3 in DNA: TGTGCCAGCAGCTTAGGGGGAGGTACTAAAAACATTCAGTACTTC.

This clone turned up a few times. V gene TRBV5-1 combines with J gene TRBJ1-1; D gene unclear. The V gene's germline CDR1 is SGHRS and CDR2 YFSETQ. This CDR3 contains 14 residues. V lost 3 bases, J lost 1 base, and 10 bases lay in between. The CDR3 DNA sequence: TGCGCCAGCAGCTCGCTACAGCCGAACACTGAAGCTTTCTTT. Encoded protein: CASSSLQPNTEAFF.

V and J are TRBV2 and TRBJ2-3; D unresolved. The length of the CDR3 is 13 residues. Trimming shortened V by 4 bases and J by 6 bases, and 11 bases separated the two germline ends. Per germline, CDR1 SNHLY and CDR2 FYNNEI. CDR3 sequence: CASSVDRADTQYF. In DNA, the CDR3 is TGTGCCAGCAGTGTGGACCGGGCGGATACGCAGTATTTT.

The chain has TRBV6-5 and TRBJ2-3; a weak D match, TRBD1 (5 bases). Trimming stripped 0 bases from V and 0 bases from J, with 10 bases between. The CDR3 contains 16 residues. Germline V gene data show CDR1 as MNHEY and CDR2 as SVGAGI. CDR3 in DNA: TGTGCCAGCAGTTACTCGTGGGGCGGTAGCACAGATACGCAGTATTTT. Residues: CASSYSWGGSTDTQYF.

The chain uses TRBV11-2 and TRBJ2-2; D unresolved. The V gene lost 4 bases and the J gene lost 6 bases, with 18 bases spanning the gap. This CDR3 has 16 amino acids. Germline-derived CDR1 and CDR2 are SGHAT and FQNNGV. DNA of the CDR3: TGTGCCAGCAGCTCCCCGCTCACTATGGTTCCCGGGGAGCTGTTTTTT. It specifies CASSSPLTMVPGELFF.